Here is one TCR beta chain with its context. Antigen unknown. This record belongs to a study of T cell responses to AZD1222 COVID-19 vaccine. The overall study: Pooled samples include second doses given at about 4 or 12 weeks.

The CDR3 is 14 residues long. Trimming left V 2 bases short and J 2 bases short, with 7 bases between. Germline CDR1 reads SGHAT; CDR2 reads FQNNGV. The repertoire was sequenced with immunoSEQ multiplex PCR; TCRdb's copy has only in-frame clones and lacks some. The sample lists around 150,000 clones, 94% occurring once. Points from the study as a whole: Spike-specific TCR breadth and depth went up after people got two AZD1222 doses. The donors showed a predominance of white British ancestry and of females, with possible underestimation of clonal diversity.

The genes are TRBV11-2 and TRBJ1-3, with D tentatively TRBD1 (6 bases). The source of this sequence is an adult in good health. The sample here was peripheral blood, taken on day 0 of AZD1222 vaccination. DNA of the CDR3: TGTGCCAGCAGCTTAAACAGGGCTGGAAACACCATATATTTT. Amino acids: CASSLNRAGNTIYF.